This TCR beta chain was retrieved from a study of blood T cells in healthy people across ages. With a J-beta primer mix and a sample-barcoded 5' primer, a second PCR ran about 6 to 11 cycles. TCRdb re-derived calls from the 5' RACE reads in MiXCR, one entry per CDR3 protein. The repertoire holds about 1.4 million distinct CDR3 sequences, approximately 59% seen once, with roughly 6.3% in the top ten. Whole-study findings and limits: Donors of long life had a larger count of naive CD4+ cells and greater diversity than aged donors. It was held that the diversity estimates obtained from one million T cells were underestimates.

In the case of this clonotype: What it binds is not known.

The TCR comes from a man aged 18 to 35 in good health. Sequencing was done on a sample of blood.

CDR3 DNA: TGTGCCAGCAGCCGGCATGGGACTGAAGCTTTCTTT. Translation: CASSRHGTEAFF. The chain recombines TRBV14 with TRBJ1-1; D is undetermined. In germline, CDR1 is SGHDN, CDR2 FVKESK. The CDR3 runs 12 residues. Between the trimmed V and J ends, which lost 4 bases and 5 bases, there was a span of 8 bases.